This T cell receptor (beta chain) was identified in a study of control samples from healthy donors and cancer patients. Method: immunoSEQ multiplex PCR; TCRdb's copy keeps in-frame clones and lacks some. The data show approximately 37,000 clones, 90% to 95% seen once. CDR3 length: 16 amino acids. V gave up 6 bases and J gave up 0 bases; unmatched junction bases: 9. Looked up from germline, CDR1 is MNHNY and CDR2 is SVGAGI (reference sequence). The sample comprised blood. This chain connects TRBV6-6 to TRBJ1-1; TRBD1 aligns across 8 bases. The TCR sequence derives from a woman in her 50s in good health. The CDR3 loop reads CASRRTQGALNTEAFF. Here the CDR3 DNA reads TGTGCCAGCAGACGTACCCAGGGGGCCCTGAACACTGAAGCTTTCTTT.